This record covers a single TCR beta chain. Its antigen has not been determined. Nothing much larger sits one base from this clone, and base qualities are not available. Explained via the paper, the treatment or condition label denotes: in vitro stimulation with specific CMV peptide epitopes to enrich CMV-specific T cells. The data were produced on an Illumina HiSeq 1500. The public reads were reanalyzed by TCRdb: fastp trimming at Q25, MiXCR alignment, in-frame beta chains only. Rows with one shared CDR3 protein collapse into an entry with the most common genes and DNA. This sample lists a few hundred thousand distinct CDR3 sequences; roughly 43% were detected once. The ten most abundant clones make up 48% of the sample. The data were taken from a study of T cell repertoires in cytomegalovirus infection (dated by TCRdb to between 2018 and 2021). As for the study more broadly: Recently identified HLA-C-restricted CMV epitopes, whose presentation resists viral immunomodulation, were targeted by peptide stimulations together with well-studied HLA-B-restricted epitopes. The HLA type of each donor mattered for the analysis, because public TCR beta signatures pointed to carriage of CMV infection along with the matching HLA type.

Including cysteine and phenylalanine, the CDR3 has 13 amino acids. Only the CDR3 DNA stays, 39 bases, in frame from base 1. V is shortened by 10 bases, J by 0 bases, and the region joining them spans 12 bases. CDR1 and CDR2, per the germline V gene, are ENHRY and SYGVKD. The study at large found these results: Cumulative frequency of public TCR beta family members discriminated carriers of CMV infection plus the relevant HLA type in this cohort and an independent approximately 350-donor cohort. In the ex vivo response, HLA-C-restricted CMV-specific TCR beta clonotypes were dominant, and in two of eight donors the single most frequent clonotype came from this HLA-C-restricted group.

The chain uses TRBV10-3 and TRBJ1-1, with TRBD1 as a weak D call on 6 bases. The sample was cultured PBMCs, taken from culture after CMV antigen stimulation. This clonotype originated in a human donor in good health (CMV status not recorded). Some clones in this sample may be carry-over from other donors' samples. CDR3 sequence: CASEGQLNTEAFF. The nucleotides are TGTGCCAGCGAAGGACAGCTGAACACTGAAGCTTTCTTT.